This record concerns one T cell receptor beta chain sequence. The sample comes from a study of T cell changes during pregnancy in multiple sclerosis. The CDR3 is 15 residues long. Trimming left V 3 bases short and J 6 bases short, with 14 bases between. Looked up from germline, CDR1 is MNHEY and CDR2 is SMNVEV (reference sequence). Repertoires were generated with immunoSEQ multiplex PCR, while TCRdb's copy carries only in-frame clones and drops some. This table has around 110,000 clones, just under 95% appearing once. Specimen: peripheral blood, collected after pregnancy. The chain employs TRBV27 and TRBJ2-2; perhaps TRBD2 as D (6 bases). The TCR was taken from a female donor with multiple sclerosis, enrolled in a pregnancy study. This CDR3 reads CASSFRRESSGELFF. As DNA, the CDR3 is TGTGCCAGCAGTTTTCGACGGGAGTCCTCCGGGGAGCTGTTTTTT.